This TCR beta chain was captured by sequencing in a study of blood T cells in healthy people across ages. Whole-study results and caveats: Naive CD4+ cell counts and diversity both ran higher in long-lived than in aged donors. Older age went with lower TCR beta diversity per million T cells, in a roughly linear way.

This clonotype appeared a single time. Its antigen is currently unknown. Every sample gave at least 5 micrograms of total RNA when it was extracted. With a J-beta primer mix and a sample-barcoded 5' primer, a second PCR ran about 6 to 11 cycles. TCRdb processed the 5' RACE reads anew with MiXCR; each CDR3 protein has one entry. The top ten hold roughly 2% of the sample, which has over 1,500,000 distinct CDR3 sequences, roughly 49% seen once. This CDR3 has 15 amino acids. Germline V CDR1 and CDR2: LGHNA, YNFKEQ. V lost 0 bases and J 5 bases, leaving 13 bases between the germline ends. The chain combines TRBV4-2 with TRBJ1-1; maybe TRBD1 (6 bases). Sequenced: blood. This clonotype was obtained from a woman in her 40s in good health. The CDR3 coding sequence is TGTGCCAGCAGCCAAGATCGGCAGGGGAGAACTGAAGCTTTCTTT. Translated, it gives CASSQDRQGRTEAFF.